This T cell receptor beta chain was sequenced in a study of beta chain features in type 1 diabetes. The V end was cut by 4 bases, the J end by 5 bases, with 13 bases between. Germline values: CDR1 SGDLS, CDR2 YYNGEE. The CDR3 contains 14 residues. This clone was picked up a small number of times. The antigen remains undetermined. General study results and limits: More deletions and fewer insertions at VDJ junctions were found in patients with type 1 diabetes.

Isolated RNA was reverse transcribed in full, so expressed TCRB transcripts were sequenced. Libraries were prepared by immunoSEQ multiplex PCR; TCRdb keeps only in-frame clonotypes and omits some of them. This sample yields some 240,000 clones, of which about a tenth are seen a single time; 1% to 1.5% belongs to the top ten. Sample: central memory CD4+ T cells from blood. This TCR was sampled from a man in his late teens or twenties in good health. This chain links TRBV9 with TRBJ2-1; tentatively, D is TRBD1 or TRBD2 (5 bases each). The CDR3 DNA is TGTGCCAGCAGCATAAACGGGGCCGACAATGAGCAGTTCTTC. Translating gives CASSINGADNEQFF.